This T cell receptor (beta chain) was sequenced in a study of T cell changes during pregnancy in multiple sclerosis. Libraries were prepared by immunoSEQ multiplex PCR; TCRdb keeps only in-frame clonotypes and omits some of them. The table includes about 29,000 clones, around 94% detected once. A single count supports this clone. The CDR3 consists of 15 residues. Trimming pared 1 base from V and 0 bases from J, leaving 10 bases between. In germline, CDR1 is SGHAT, CDR2 FQNNGV. The clonotype was recovered from a female donor with multiple sclerosis, enrolled in a pregnancy study. The sequences come from CD8+ T cells from peripheral blood mononuclear cells, collected before pregnancy. V usage is TRBV11-2 and J usage is TRBJ2-7; unclear D gene. CDR3 DNA sequence: TGTGCCAGCAGCTTAGGGCCACCCCTCTCCTACGAGCAGTACTTC. Amino acids: CASSLGPPLSYEQYF.